The present T cell receptor (beta chain) was sequenced within a study of monozygotic twins with inflammatory bowel disease. In eight separate reactions per sample, cDNA was generated. For each CDR3 protein, TCRdb gives one entry from its re-call of the 5' RACE reads, without DNA. The sample holds some 330,000 distinct CDR3 sequences. Total RNA isolation used whole blood (no T cell sorting was performed). The CDR3 covers 19 residues. Germline CDR1 and CDR2: SGHRS and YFSETQ. Sequencing input: blood. The sequence was obtained from a human donor with ulcerative colitis or Crohn's disease, or a healthy co-twin of an affected twin (not recorded which). The rearrangement links TRBV5-1 to TRBJ2-1; TCRdb's assignment of TRBD2 cannot be checked, as there is no DNA. This CDR3 reads CASRPNILAGVTTYNEQFF.